One and the same sample provided the 4 T cell receptor beta chains below, sequenced in a study of shared clonotypes between healthy human individuals (dated by TCRdb to 2020 to 2022). Library prep was done by the immunoSEQ multiplex PCR assay. TCRdb limited this immuneACCESS table to in-frame rearrangements with V and J called. A share of clones is missing; checked studies link under half to unresolved V genes, and the rest is unexplained. Recorded for this sample are some 2.4 million clones; 80% to 95% of them occurred a single time. Together, the top ten hold about 0.39% of the sample. Sequences were obtained from naive CD4+ T cells from PBMCs. The cell subset or site tag for this specimen amounts to: CD45RA+ positively selected. The receptors derive from a man aged 18 to 30 in good health. Some clones in this sample may be carry-over from other donors' samples.

V usage is TRBV7-3 and J usage is TRBJ2-1; TRBD1 matches at 9 bases. With 5 bases clipped from V and 9 bases from J, the junction kept 8 bases outside the gene matches. Germline-derived CDR1 and CDR2 are SGHTA and FQGTGA. This CDR3 spans 14 amino acids. This chain's CDR3 is CASSPYRQGGEQFF. In DNA form, the CDR3 reads TGTGCCAGCAGCCCGTATAGACAGGGGGGTGAGCAGTTCTTC.

This chain uses TRBV27 with TRBJ2-3; 10 nucleotides agree with TRBD2. This CDR3 is 16 amino acids long. With 6 bases clipped from V and 4 bases from J, the junction kept 10 bases outside the gene matches. CDR1 and CDR2 from the germline V gene are MNHEY and SMNVEV (reference sequence). The CDR3 loop reads CASSRALAGVADTQYF. Written as DNA, the CDR3 is TGTGCCAGCAGCAGAGCCCTAGCGGGAGTCGCAGATACGCAGTATTTT.

The chain carries TRBV5-1 and TRBJ1-4; tentative D call: TRBD1 (5 bases). The CDR3 has 14 residues. Germline-derived CDR1 and CDR2 are SGHRS and YFSETQ. Trimming took off 6 bases at V and 6 bases at J, with 15 bases between the two ends. CDR3 sequence: CASKLAGQDEKLFF. The CDR3 nucleotides read TGCGCCAGCAAGTTGGCAGGGCAGGATGAAAAACTGTTTTTT.

The rearrangement uses TRBV27 and TRBJ2-7; D is perhaps TRBD1 (5 bases). Germline values: CDR1 MNHEY, CDR2 SMNVEV (reference sequence). This CDR3 contains 15 residues. V lost 5 bases, J lost 5 bases, and 19 bases lay in between. The CDR3 is CASSPSSLEGDEQYF. The CDR3 DNA sequence: TGTGCCAGCAGTCCATCGTCTTTGGAAGGGGACGAGCAGTACTTC.